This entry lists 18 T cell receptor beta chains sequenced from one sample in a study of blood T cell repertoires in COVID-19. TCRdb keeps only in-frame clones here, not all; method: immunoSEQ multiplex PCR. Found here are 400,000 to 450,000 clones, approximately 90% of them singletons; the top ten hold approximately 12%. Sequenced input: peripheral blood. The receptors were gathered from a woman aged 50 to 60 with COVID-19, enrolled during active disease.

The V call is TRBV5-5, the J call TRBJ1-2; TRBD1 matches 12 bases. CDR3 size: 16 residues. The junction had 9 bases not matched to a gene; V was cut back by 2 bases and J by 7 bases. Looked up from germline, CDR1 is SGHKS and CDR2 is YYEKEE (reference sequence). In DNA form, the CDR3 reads TGTGCCAGCAGCTTCACCGGGACAGGGGGCGAGGCTGGCTACACCTTC. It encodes CASSFTGTGGEAGYTF.

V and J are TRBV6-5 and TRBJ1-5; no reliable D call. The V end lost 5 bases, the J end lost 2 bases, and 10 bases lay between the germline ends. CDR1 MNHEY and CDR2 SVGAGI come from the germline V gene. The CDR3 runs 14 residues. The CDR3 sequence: CASSRPGGNQPQHF. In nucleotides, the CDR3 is TGTGCCAGCAGTCGTCCGGGAGGCAATCAGCCCCAGCATTTT.

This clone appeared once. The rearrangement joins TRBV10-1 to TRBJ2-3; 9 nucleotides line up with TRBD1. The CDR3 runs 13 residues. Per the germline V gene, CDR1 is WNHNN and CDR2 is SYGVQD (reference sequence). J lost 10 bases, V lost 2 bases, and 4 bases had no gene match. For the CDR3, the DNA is TGCGCCAGCAGTGAGCCGGGACAGGGTCCGCAGTATTTT. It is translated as CASSEPGQGPQYF.

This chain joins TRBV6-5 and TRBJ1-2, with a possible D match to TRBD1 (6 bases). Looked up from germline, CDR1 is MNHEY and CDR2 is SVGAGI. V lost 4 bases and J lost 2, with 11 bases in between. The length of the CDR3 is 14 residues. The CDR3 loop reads CASSSNTGNYGYTF. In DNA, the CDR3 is TGTGCCAGCAGTTCTAATACAGGGAACTATGGCTACACCTTC.

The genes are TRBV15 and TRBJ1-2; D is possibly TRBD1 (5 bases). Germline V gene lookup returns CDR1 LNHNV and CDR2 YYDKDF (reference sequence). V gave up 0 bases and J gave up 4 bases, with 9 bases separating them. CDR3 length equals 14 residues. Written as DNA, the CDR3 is TGTGCCACCAGCAGAGAGGAGGGGTTCTATGGCTACACCTTC. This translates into CATSREEGFYGYTF.

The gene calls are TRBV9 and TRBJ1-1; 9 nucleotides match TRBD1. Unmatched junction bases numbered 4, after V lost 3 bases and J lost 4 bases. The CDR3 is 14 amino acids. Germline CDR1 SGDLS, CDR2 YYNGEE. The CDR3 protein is CASSATGGGTEAFF. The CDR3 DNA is TGTGCCAGCAGCGCGACAGGGGGAGGCACTGAAGCTTTCTTT.

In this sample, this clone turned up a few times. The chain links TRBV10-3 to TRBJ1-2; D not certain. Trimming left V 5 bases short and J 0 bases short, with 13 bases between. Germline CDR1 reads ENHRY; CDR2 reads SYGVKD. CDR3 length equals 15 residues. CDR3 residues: CAISTRQTANYGYTF. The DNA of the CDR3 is TGTGCCATCAGTACTCGACAAACTGCTAACTATGGCTACACCTTC.

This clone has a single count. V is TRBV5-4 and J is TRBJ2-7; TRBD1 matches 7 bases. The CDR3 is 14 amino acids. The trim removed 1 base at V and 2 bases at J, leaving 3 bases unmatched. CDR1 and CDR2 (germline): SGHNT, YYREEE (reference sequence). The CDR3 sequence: CASSLNRGTYEQYF. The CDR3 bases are TGTGCCAGCAGCTTGAACAGGGGAACCTACGAGCAGTACTTC.

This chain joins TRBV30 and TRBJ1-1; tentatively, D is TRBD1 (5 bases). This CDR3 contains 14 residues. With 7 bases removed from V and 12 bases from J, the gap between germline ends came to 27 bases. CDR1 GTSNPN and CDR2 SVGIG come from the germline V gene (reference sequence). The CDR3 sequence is CAFNRGGVLQGTFF. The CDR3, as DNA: TGTGCCTTCAACCGGGGAGGAGTCCTGCAGGGCACTTTCTTT.

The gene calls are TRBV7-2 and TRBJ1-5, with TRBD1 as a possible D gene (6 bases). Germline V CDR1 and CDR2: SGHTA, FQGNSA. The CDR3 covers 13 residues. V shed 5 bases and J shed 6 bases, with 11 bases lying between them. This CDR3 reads CASSLRGGQPQHF. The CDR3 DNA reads TGTGCCAGCAGCCTCCGAGGGGGTCAGCCCCAGCATTTT.

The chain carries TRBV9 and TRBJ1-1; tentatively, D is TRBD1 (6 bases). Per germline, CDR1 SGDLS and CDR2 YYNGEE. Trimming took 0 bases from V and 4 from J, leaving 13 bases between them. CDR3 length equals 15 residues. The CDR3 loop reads CASSVATRGGTEAFF. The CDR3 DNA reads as TGTGCCAGCAGCGTAGCTACGAGGGGGGGCACTGAAGCTTTCTTT.

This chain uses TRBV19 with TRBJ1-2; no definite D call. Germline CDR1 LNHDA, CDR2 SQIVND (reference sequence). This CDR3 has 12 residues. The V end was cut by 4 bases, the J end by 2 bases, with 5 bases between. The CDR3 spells CASSNQNYGYTF. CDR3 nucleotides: TGTGCCAGTAGTAACCAGAACTATGGCTACACCTTC.

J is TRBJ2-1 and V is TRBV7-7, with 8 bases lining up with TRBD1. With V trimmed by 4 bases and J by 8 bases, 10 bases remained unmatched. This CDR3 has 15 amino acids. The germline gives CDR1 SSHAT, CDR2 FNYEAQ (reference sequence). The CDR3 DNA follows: TGTGCCAGCAGCTCGACCGGGACAGGAGGGGATGAGCAGTTCTTC. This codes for CASSSTGTGGDEQFF.

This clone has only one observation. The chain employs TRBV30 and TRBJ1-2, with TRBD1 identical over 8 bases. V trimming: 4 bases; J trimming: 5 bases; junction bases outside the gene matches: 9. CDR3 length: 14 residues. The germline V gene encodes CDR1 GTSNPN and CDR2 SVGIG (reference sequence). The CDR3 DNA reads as TGTGCCTGGACTCCGGGACAGGACGCGTATGGCTACACCTTC. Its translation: CAWTPGQDAYGYTF. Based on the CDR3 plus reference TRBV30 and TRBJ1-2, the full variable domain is SQTIHQWPATLVQPVGSPLSLECTVEGTSNPNLYWYRQAAGRGLQLLFYSVGIGQISSEVPQNLSASRPQDRQFILSSKKLLLSDSGFYLCAWTPGQDAYGYTFGSGTRLTVV.

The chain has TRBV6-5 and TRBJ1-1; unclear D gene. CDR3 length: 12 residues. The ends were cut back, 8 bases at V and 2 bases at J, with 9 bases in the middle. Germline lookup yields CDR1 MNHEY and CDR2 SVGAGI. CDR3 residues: CASRVGNTEAFF. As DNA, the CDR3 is TGTGCCAGCCGGGTCGGCAACACTGAAGCTTTCTTT.

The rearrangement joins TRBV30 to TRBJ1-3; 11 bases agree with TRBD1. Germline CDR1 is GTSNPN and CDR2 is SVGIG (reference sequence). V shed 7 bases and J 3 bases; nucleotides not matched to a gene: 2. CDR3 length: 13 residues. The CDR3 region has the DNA TGTGCCTTTGGGACAGGGGGTGGAAACACCATATATTTT. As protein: CAFGTGGGNTIYF.

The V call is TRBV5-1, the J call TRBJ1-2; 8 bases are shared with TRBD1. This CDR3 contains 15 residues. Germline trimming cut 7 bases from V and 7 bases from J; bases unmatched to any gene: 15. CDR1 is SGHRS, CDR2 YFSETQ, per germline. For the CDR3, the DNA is TGCGCCAGCGGCCAGGGGGCGTTAACGGCCGCTGGCTACACCTTC. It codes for CASGQGALTAAGYTF.

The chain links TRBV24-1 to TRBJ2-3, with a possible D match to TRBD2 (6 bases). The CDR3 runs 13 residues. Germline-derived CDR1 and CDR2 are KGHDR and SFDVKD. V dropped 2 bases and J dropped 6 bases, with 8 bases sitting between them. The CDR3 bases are TGTGCCACCAGTGATTACAGCGGGGATACGCAGTATTTT. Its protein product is CATSDYSGDTQYF.